Listed here are 20 T cell receptor beta chains from one sample, sequenced in a study of blood T cell repertoires in COVID-19. The data were produced by immunoSEQ multiplex PCR, yet TCRdb's version contains in-frame clones alone and is incomplete. This table holds 230,000 or so clones, 84% found once. The source material was peripheral blood. These TCRs come from a man aged 35 to 55 who had recovered from COVID-19.

This clone was counted a single time. The chain employs TRBV19 and TRBJ1-1; 11 bases fit TRBD1. J was trimmed by 2 bases and V by 10 bases; bases with no gene match: 12. The CDR3 is made up of 16 amino acids. Germline V gives CDR1 LNHDA, CDR2 SQIVND (reference sequence). This chain's CDR3 is CATTPDRGPFNTEAFF. The DNA for the CDR3 is TGTGCCACCACGCCGGACAGGGGGCCTTTCAACACTGAAGCTTTCTTT. Looking up the rest from reference TRBV19 and TRBJ1-1 gives the full variable domain: DGGITQSPKYLFRKEGQNVTLSCEQNLNHDAMYWYRQDPGQGLRLIYYSQIVNDFQKGDIAEGYSVSREKKESFPLTVTSAQKNPTAFYLCATTPDRGPFNTEAFFGQGTRLTVV.

The V and J genes are TRBV11-2 and TRBJ2-1; 7 nucleotides align to TRBD2. CDR1 and CDR2 from the germline V gene are SGHAT and FQNNGV. V lost 5 bases and J lost 2; bases outside the gene matches: 6. This CDR3 has 15 residues. The CDR3 here is CASSISGPTYNEQFF. The CDR3 coding sequence is TGTGCCAGCAGCATTAGCGGGCCTACCTACAATGAGCAGTTCTTC.

This clone came up a few times. The rearrangement joins TRBV9 to TRBJ2-5, with D maybe TRBD1 (5 bases). The V and J ends lost 4 bases and 4 bases respectively, with 14 bases between them. CDR3 length: 14 residues. Germline V gives CDR1 SGDLS, CDR2 YYNGEE. The CDR3 coding sequence is TGTGCCAGCAGCTTCCAGGGTGGCGGAGAGACCCAGTACTTC. It is translated as CASSFQGGGETQYF.

The chain carries TRBV6-5 and TRBJ2-1; TRBD2 agrees at 12 bases. The length of the CDR3 is 15 residues. The ends lost 4 bases at V and 6 bases at J; junction bases unmatched: 4. The V gene's germline CDR1 is MNHEY and CDR2 SVGAGI. For the CDR3, the DNA is TGTGCCAGCAGTTTTACTAGCGGGAGGACCAATGAGCAGTTCTTC. Translating it yields CASSFTSGRTNEQFF.

The table lists this clone with a few counts. The chain employs TRBV7-2 and TRBJ2-2; D unresolved. The CDR3 is 13 residues long. Per the germline V gene, CDR1 is SGHTA and CDR2 is FQGNSA. The V gene lost 5 bases and the J gene lost 1 base, with 5 bases spanning the gap. The CDR3 loop is CASSPQNTGELFF. The CDR3 DNA reads TGTGCCAGCAGCCCCCAGAACACCGGGGAGCTGTTTTTT.

This sequence joins TRBV7-9 and TRBJ1-1; a weak D match, TRBD1 (5 bases). Germline V CDR1 and CDR2: SEHNR, FQNEAQ (reference sequence). V shed 6 bases and J shed 3 bases, with 11 bases lying between them. CDR3 length: 13 residues. The DNA for the CDR3 is TGTGCCAGCAGTTCTGGGGGGGACACTGAAGCTTTCTTT. This gives the protein CASSSGGDTEAFF.

J is TRBJ2-7 and V is TRBV20-1; no clear D. Germline V gene lookup returns CDR1 DFQATT and CDR2 SNEGSKA (reference sequence). The CDR3 runs to 11 residues. V lost 5 bases to trimming and J lost 6 bases, with 11 bases between them. In nucleotides, the CDR3 is TGCAGTGCTCTGAGTCGCTTCGAGCAGTACTTC. The encoded protein is CSALSRFEQYF.

The chain carries TRBV6-2 or TRBV6-3 and TRBJ2-7, with D maybe TRBD2 (5 bases). The CDR3 is 13 residues long. V lost 2 bases, J lost 4 bases, and 9 bases lay in between. From germline, CDR1 is MNHEY and CDR2 SVGEGT. Here the CDR3 DNA reads TGTGCCAGCAGTTACAGGGAGCTATACGAGCAGTACTTC. Translation: CASSYRELYEQYF.

This rearrangement joins TRBV7-2 to TRBJ1-5; D perhaps matches TRBD1 (6 bases). The CDR3 covers 15 residues. Germline V gene lookup returns CDR1 SGHTA and CDR2 FQGNSA. The V and J ends lost 1 base and 7 bases respectively, with 14 bases between them. CDR3 residues: CASSLVAGDVQPQHF. The CDR3 coding sequence is TGTGCCAGCAGCTTAGTTGCAGGGGATGTCCAGCCCCAGCATTTT. Using reference TRBV7-2 and TRBJ1-5 for the parts outside the CDR3, the full variable domain is GAGVSQSPSNKVTEKGKDVELRCDPISGHTALYWYRQSLGQGLEFLIYFQGNSAPDKSGLPSDRFSAERTGGSVSTLTIQRTQQEDSAVYLCASSLVAGDVQPQHFGDGTRLSIL.

J is TRBJ1-2 and V is TRBV6-5; D is unclear. CDR3 length equals 12 residues. V dropped 3 bases and J dropped 2 bases, with 4 bases sitting between them. Germline CDR1 MNHEY, CDR2 SVGAGI. The CDR3 bases are TGTGCCAGCAGTTATTCGAACTATGGCTACACCTTC. It is translated as CASSYSNYGYTF.

The chain links TRBV6-5 to TRBJ1-2, with D uncertain. Germline CDR1 MNHEY, CDR2 SVGAGI. This CDR3 region has 14 residues. The ends were cut back, 6 bases at V and 4 bases at J, with 15 bases in the middle. The CDR3 DNA reads as TGTGCCAGCAGAAATAGCGACCGCGCCTATGGCTACACCTTC. It translates to CASRNSDRAYGYTF.

This sequence joins TRBV2 and TRBJ1-1, with 8 positions matching TRBD1. Germline V CDR1 and CDR2: SNHLY, FYNNEI. The junction had 8 bases not matched to a gene; V was cut back by 8 bases and J by 0 bases. CDR3 length: 15 residues. The DNA of the CDR3 is TGTGCCAGCCGCCGACAGGGGATCTTGAACACTGAAGCTTTCTTT. As protein: CASRRQGILNTEAFF.

The V and J genes are TRBV24-1 and TRBJ2-2, with D maybe TRBD2 (5 bases). V was cut by 10 bases and J by 3 bases, with 11 bases left in between. The germline CDR1 and CDR2 sequences are KGHDR and SFDVKD. The CDR3 runs 13 residues. For the CDR3, the DNA is TGTGCCACGCGGGCCCAGGACACCGGGGAGCTGTTTTTT. It yields the protein CATRAQDTGELFF.

V is TRBV30 and J is TRBJ1-2; 8 bases match TRBD1. CDR1 and CDR2 from the germline V gene are GTSNPN and SVGIG (reference sequence). Losses at the gene ends were 3 bases for V and 2 bases for J; bases not matched to a gene: 5. This CDR3 spans 14 amino acids. CDR3 nucleotides: TGTGCCTGGAGCCGGAGGACAGGGAACTATGGCTACACCTTC. It encodes CAWSRRTGNYGYTF.

This clone appeared a few times. The chain is built from TRBV7-2 and TRBJ1-1, with D possibly being TRBD1 (5 bases). The CDR3 loop spans 15 amino acids. V dropped 2 bases and J dropped 3 bases, with 13 bases sitting between them. Germline loops: CDR1 SGHTA, CDR2 FQGNSA. DNA of the CDR3: TGTGCCAGCAGCTTACACGGGACTCCAGACACTGAAGCTTTCTTT. As protein: CASSLHGTPDTEAFF.

The J gene is TRBJ2-3, the V gene TRBV19; TRBD2 agrees at 14 bases. The germline gives CDR1 LNHDA, CDR2 SQIVND (reference sequence). This CDR3 is built from 20 residues. With 10 bases clipped from V and 0 bases from J, the junction kept 18 bases outside the gene matches. The CDR3 sequence: CATPSPTSGRDFASTDTQYF. CDR3 sequence (DNA): TGTGCCACCCCGTCCCCGACTAGCGGGAGGGACTTCGCGAGCACAGATACGCAGTATTTT.

The chain carries TRBV10-2 and TRBJ2-2; 7 positions agree with TRBD1. Germline V gives CDR1 WSHSY, CDR2 SAAADI. The CDR3 spans 18 residues. V trimming: 6 bases; J trimming: 6 bases; junction bases outside the gene matches: 19. This CDR3 is CASSWTGGSRLRAGELFF. In nucleotides, the CDR3 is TGCGCCAGCAGCTGGACAGGCGGATCGAGATTAAGGGCCGGGGAGCTGTTTTTT.

The chain recombines TRBV5-5 with TRBJ1-1, with 7 bases lining up with TRBD1. Trimming at V came to 6 bases and at J to 3 bases, leaving 11 bases not matched to a gene. Germline V gene sequence: CDR1 SGHKS, CDR2 YYEKEE (reference sequence). This CDR3 has 15 residues. CDR3 bases: TGTGCCAGCACCCGGACAGGACGGGCCGACACTGAAGCTTTCTTT. Its translation: CASTRTGRADTEAFF. The entire variable domain, with the rest obtained from reference TRBV5-5 and TRBJ1-1, is as follows: DAGVTQSPTHLIKTRGQQVTLRCSPISGHKSVSWYQQVLGQGPQFIFQYYEKEERGRGNFPDRFSARQFPNYSSELNVNALLLGDSALYLCASTRTGRADTEAFFGQGTRLTVV.

A single count supports this clone. This chain links TRBV5-5 with TRBJ2-1, with D uncertain. The CDR3 has 10 amino acids. V lost 2 bases to trimming and J lost 9 bases, with 3 bases between them. CDR1 is SGHKS, CDR2 YYEKEE, per germline (reference sequence). The CDR3 DNA is TGTGCCAGCAGCTTCGGTGAGCAGTTCTTC. Its translation is CASSFGEQFF.

The rearrangement joins TRBV4-3 to TRBJ2-7; D gene ambiguous. This CDR3 has 14 residues. The ends were cut back, 1 base at V and 4 bases at J, with 11 bases in the middle. CDR1 is LGHNA, CDR2 YSLEER, per germline. The CDR3 reads CASSQGSTGYEQYF. In DNA form, the CDR3 reads TGCGCCAGCAGCCAAGGTTCGACGGGTTACGAGCAGTACTTC.